The text below deals with one TCR beta chain. Method: immunoSEQ multiplex PCR; TCRdb's copy keeps in-frame clones and lacks some. Of some 49,000 clones in the sample, roughly 85% were seen once. The data were taken from a study of control samples from healthy donors and cancer patients. The clonotype was recovered from a woman aged 45-59 years with lung cancer. The material sequenced was PBMCs.

DNA of the CDR3: TGTGCCAGCAGCTTAGCTACAGGATTCATGAACACTGAAGCTTTCTTT. It codes for CASSLATGFMNTEAFF. The chain has TRBV11-2 and TRBJ1-1; the D gene is possibly TRBD1 (5 bases). This CDR3 has 16 residues. Trimming shortened V by 1 base and J by 0 bases, and 12 bases separated the two germline ends. In germline, CDR1 is SGHAT, CDR2 FQNNGV.